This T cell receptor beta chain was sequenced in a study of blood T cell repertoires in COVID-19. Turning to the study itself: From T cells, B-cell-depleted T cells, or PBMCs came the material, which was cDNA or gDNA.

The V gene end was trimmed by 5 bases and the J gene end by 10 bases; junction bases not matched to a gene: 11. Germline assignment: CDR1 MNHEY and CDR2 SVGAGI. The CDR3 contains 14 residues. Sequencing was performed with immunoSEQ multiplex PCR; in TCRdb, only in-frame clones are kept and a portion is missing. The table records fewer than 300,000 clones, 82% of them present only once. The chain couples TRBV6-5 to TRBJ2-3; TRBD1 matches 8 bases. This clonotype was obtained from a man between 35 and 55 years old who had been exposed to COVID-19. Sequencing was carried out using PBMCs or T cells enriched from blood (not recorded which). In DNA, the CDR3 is TGTGCCAGCAGTCCATCGGGACAGGCGCCGGCGCAGTATTTT. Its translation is CASSPSGQAPAQYF.